The subject of this entry is one T cell receptor (beta chain). The sample comes from a study of OX40 agonist ivuxolimab in advanced cancers. Profiling relied on immunoSEQ multiplex PCR, and the TCRdb table lists in-frame clones only, not all of them. Among 50,000 to 70,000 clones listed, 85% were seen once. V lost 2 bases and J lost 5; bases outside the gene matches: 6. The CDR3 covers 15 residues. Germline values: CDR1 SGHVS, CDR2 FNYEAQ. Source: CD4+ or CD8+ T cells sorted from blood, taken in a trial of the OX40 agonist ivuxolimab. This clonotype originated in an adult with an advanced solid tumor such as melanoma, head and neck, liver or kidney cancer. This chain uses TRBV7-6 with TRBJ2-7, with 10 nucleotides matching TRBD2. CDR3 in DNA: TGTGCCAGCAGCTTAAAGACAGCGGGAGGGAACGAGCAGTACTTC. Its protein is CASSLKTAGGNEQYF.